The 2 T cell receptor beta chains given below trace back to one sample, sequenced in a study of T cell clonality in common variable immunodeficiency. These receptors' targets are unknown. Assay: immunoSEQ multiplex PCR; the TCRdb copy retains only in-frame clones and omits some. Observed in the sample are 25,000 or so clones, none of them singletons. Whole-study results and caveats: Fewer deletions and N-nucleotide insertions were reportedly seen in common variable immunodeficiency TCR beta sequences.

Sequenced input: peripheral blood mononuclear cells. The source of these receptors is a human donor with common variable immunodeficiency.

At least ten counts were recorded for this clone. The read terminates 3 residues ahead of where the CDR3 ends, so the germline J gene completes it. The gene calls are TRBV11-2 and TRBJ2-3; a weak D match, TRBD1 (6 bases). In germline, CDR1 is SGHAT, CDR2 FQNNGV. This CDR3 has 15 residues. The V end was cut by 4 bases, the J end by 3 bases, with 14 bases between. Partial CDR3 DNA: TGTGCCAGCAGCTCCCCAGGGGCGAAGACAGATACG. This codes for CASSSPGAKTDT. The whole CDR3 region reads CASSSPGAKTDTQYF.

This clone came up many times. The CDR3 is cut off 3 residues early in the read; its end comes from the germline J gene. The chain recombines TRBV7-9 with TRBJ2-4; D unclear. Germline V gene sequence: CDR1 SEHNR, CDR2 FQNEAQ (reference sequence). Trimming shortened V by 1 base and J by 7 bases, and 8 bases separated the two germline ends. CDR3 length: 13 residues. The CDR3 reads CASSLGIGNIQYF. CDR3 DNA (partial): TGTGCCAGCAGCTTAGGAATAGGGAACATT. Complete variable domain (other parts from reference TRBV7-9 and TRBJ2-4): DTGVSQNPRHKITKRGQNVTFRCDPISEHNRLYWYRQTLGQGPEFLTYFQNEAQLEKSRLLSDRFSAERPKGSFSTLEIQRTEQGDSAMYLCASSLGIGNIQYFGAGTRLSVL.